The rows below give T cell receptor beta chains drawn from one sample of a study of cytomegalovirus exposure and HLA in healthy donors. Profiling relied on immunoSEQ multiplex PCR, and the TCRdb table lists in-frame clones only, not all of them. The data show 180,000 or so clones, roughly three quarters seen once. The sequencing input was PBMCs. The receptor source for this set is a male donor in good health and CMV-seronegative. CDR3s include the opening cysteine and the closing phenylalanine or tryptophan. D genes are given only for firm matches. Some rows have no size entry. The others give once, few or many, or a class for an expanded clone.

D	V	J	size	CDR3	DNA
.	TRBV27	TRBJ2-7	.	CASSLSAREVTYEQYF	TGTGCCAGCAGTTTATCGGCGCGGGAAGTGACCTACGAGCAGTACTTC
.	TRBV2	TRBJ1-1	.	CASSVKGFDTEAFF	TGTGCCAGCAGTGTTAAGGGGTTTGACACTGAAGCTTTCTTT
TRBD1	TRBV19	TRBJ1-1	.	CASSIPGGNTEAFF	TGTGCCAGTAGTATACCAGGGGGAAACACTGAAGCTTTCTTT
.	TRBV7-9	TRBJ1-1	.	CASSLGAWSGGTEAFF	TGTGCCAGCAGCCTCGGGGCTTGGTCCGGGGGAACTGAAGCTTTCTTT
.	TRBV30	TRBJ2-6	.	CAWISPGLPGANVLTF	TGTGCCTGGATCTCGCCAGGGCTTCCCGGGGCCAACGTCCTGACTTTC
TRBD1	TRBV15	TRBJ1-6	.	CATSRGQGSSYNSPLHF	TGTGCCACCAGCAGAGGACAGGGGAGCTCCTATAATTCACCCCTCCACTTT
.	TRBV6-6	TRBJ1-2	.	CASSPPRESYGYTF	TGTGCCAGCAGCCCGCCGAGGGAAAGCTATGGCTACACCTTC
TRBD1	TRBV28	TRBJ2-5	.	CASSHGQGLRETQYF	TGTGCCAGCAGTCACGGACAGGGCCTGCGAGAGACCCAGTACTTC
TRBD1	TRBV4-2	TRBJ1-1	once	CASSQEGQGAFF	TGTGCCAGCAGCCAAGAGGGACAGGGAGCTTTCTTT
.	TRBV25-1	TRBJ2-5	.	CASSDPSGGTQYF	TGTGCCAGCAGTGATCCCTCTGGAGGGACCCAGTACTTC
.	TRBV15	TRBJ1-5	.	CATSRDAGNQPQHF	TGTGCCACCAGCAGAGACGCGGGCAATCAGCCCCAGCATTTT
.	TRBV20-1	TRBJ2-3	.	CSAYRDTAQYF	TGCAGTGCTTACCGGGATACTGCGCAGTATTTT
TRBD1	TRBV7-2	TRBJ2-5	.	CASGGQGKETQYF	TGTGCCAGCGGGGGACAGGGAAAAGAGACCCAGTACTTC
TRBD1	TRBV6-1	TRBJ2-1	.	CASSEATGTGGYNEQFF	TGTGCCAGCAGTGAAGCAACCGGGACAGGGGGTTACAATGAGCAGTTCTTC
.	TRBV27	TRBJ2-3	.	CASSLGDGTDTQYF	TGTGCCAGCAGTCTAGGAGACGGCACAGATACGCAGTATTTT
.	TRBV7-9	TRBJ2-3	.	CASSLGRGSDTQYF	TGTGCCAGCAGCTTGGGAAGGGGGTCAGATACGCAGTATTTT
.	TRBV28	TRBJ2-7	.	CASSLGNTNYEQYF	TGTGCCAGCAGTTTAGGTAACACAAACTACGAGCAGTACTTC
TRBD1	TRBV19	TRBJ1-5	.	CASSMATGANQPQHF	TGTGCCAGTAGTATGGCAACAGGGGCAAATCAGCCCCAGCATTTT
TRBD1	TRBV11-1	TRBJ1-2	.	CASSMDRQSYGYTF	TGTGCCAGCAGCATGGACAGGCAAAGCTATGGCTACACCTTC
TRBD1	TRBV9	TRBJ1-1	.	CASSVTGGNTEAFF	TGTGCCAGCAGCGTTACAGGGGGGAACACTGAAGCTTTCTTT
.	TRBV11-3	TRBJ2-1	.	CASSRNSPGGQYNEQFF	TGTGCCAGCAGCCGAAACTCTCCCGGGGGGCAGTACAATGAGCAGTTCTTC
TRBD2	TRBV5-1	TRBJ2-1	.	CASSLRGGANNEQFF	TGCGCCAGCAGCTTGCGGGGGGGGGCTAATAATGAGCAGTTCTTC
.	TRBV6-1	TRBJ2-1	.	CASSVPTRLSYNEQFF	TGTGCCAGCAGTGTTCCCACTAGACTATCCTACAATGAGCAGTTCTTC
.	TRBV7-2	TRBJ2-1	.	CASSLSSYNEQFF	TGTGCCAGCAGCCTCTCCTCCTACAATGAGCAGTTCTTC
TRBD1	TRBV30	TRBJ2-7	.	CAWSETRGTGENLYEQYF	TGTGCCTGGAGCGAAACCCGGGGGACAGGGGAGAACCTCTACGAGCAGTACTTC
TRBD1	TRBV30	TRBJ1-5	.	CAWVGTAGDQPQHF	TGTGCCTGGGTTGGGACAGCGGGGGATCAGCCCCAGCATTTT
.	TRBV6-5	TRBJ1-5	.	CASSYSSGTGNQPQHF	TGTGCCAGCAGTTACTCGTCAGGCACTGGCAATCAGCCCCAGCATTTT
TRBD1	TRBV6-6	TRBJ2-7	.	CASGEWDSSYEQYF	TGTGCCAGCGGCGAGTGGGACAGCTCCTACGAGCAGTACTTC
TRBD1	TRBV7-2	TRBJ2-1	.	CASSLSGGKEQFF	TGTGCCAGCAGCTTGTCAGGGGGCAAAGAGCAGTTCTTC
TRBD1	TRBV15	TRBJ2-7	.	CATSRETGDHEQYF	TGTGCCACCAGCAGAGAAACAGGGGATCACGAGCAGTACTTC
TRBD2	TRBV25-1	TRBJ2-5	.	CASSDFGGGETQYF	TGTGCCAGCAGTGACTTTGGGGGAGGGGAGACCCAGTACTTC
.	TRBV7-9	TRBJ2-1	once	CASSSSSLPYNEQFF	TGTGCCAGCAGCTCTTCTAGTTTGCCCTACAATGAGCAGTTCTTC
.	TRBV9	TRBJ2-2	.	CASSVVAGIYTGELFF	TGTGCCAGCAGCGTAGTGGCGGGGATTTACACCGGGGAGCTGTTTTTT
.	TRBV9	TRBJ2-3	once	CASSVQDTQYF	TGTGCCAGCAGCGTACAAGATACGCAGTATTTT
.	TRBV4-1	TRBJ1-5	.	CASSQEGRLNQPQHF	TGCGCCAGCAGCCAAGAAGGCAGGTTAAATCAGCCCCAGCATTTT
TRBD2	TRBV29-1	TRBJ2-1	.	CSARGTSGYNEQFF	TGCAGCGCCCGCGGGACTAGCGGGTACAATGAGCAGTTCTTC
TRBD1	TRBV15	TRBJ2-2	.	CATSRRSPGQVINTGELFF	TGTGCCACCAGCAGACGGTCGCCGGGACAGGTCATAAACACCGGGGAGCTGTTTTTT
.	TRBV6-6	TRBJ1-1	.	CASSYSRPGLVPAFF	TGTGCCAGCAGTTACTCCCGTCCGGGACTCGTGCCGGCTTTCTTT
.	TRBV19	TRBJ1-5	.	CASSPPDRLYSNQPQHF	TGTGCCAGTAGTCCCCCGGACAGACTATATAGCAATCAGCCCCAGCATTTT
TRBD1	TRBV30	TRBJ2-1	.	CAWSTGTGYNEQFF	TGTGCCTGGAGCACCGGGACAGGGTACAATGAGCAGTTCTTC
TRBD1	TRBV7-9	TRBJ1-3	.	CASTGDRAIGNTIYF	TGTGCCAGCACAGGCGACAGGGCTATCGGAAACACCATATATTTT
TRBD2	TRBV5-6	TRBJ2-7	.	CASSLAGASGRSSYEQYF	TGTGCCAGCAGCTTGGCCGGGGCTAGCGGTAGGAGCTCCTACGAGCAGTACTTC
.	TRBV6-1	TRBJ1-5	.	CATQPLGGSNQPQHF	TGTGCCACTCAGCCCTTAGGGGGTAGCAATCAGCCCCAGCATTTT
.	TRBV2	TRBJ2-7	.	CASSDPAYEQYF	TGTGCCAGCAGTGACCCAGCCTACGAGCAGTACTTC
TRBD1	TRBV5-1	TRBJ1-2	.	CASSLTSGTGGSPHGYTF	TGCGCCAGCAGCTTAACATCCGGGACAGGCGGATCTCCGCATGGCTACACCTTC
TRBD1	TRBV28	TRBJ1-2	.	CASSSDRGGYPWGYTF	TGTGCCAGCAGTTCGGACAGGGGGGGGTATCCGTGGGGCTACACCTTC
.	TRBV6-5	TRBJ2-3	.	CASSYSFRGGPDTQYF	TGTGCCAGCAGTTACTCGTTTAGGGGAGGCCCAGATACGCAGTATTTT
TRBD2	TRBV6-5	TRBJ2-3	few	CASSGLAGADTQYF	TGTGCCAGCAGTGGACTAGCGGGAGCAGATACGCAGTATTTT